These T cell receptor beta chains were read from a single sample in a study of T cell repertoires in cytomegalovirus infection. These receptors have no known antigen. TCRdb re-derived calls from the reads in MiXCR, one entry per CDR3 protein. The sample yields about 470,000 distinct CDR3 sequences, under 55% seen once. This sample comprised cultured PBMCs, obtained from culture after CMV antigen stimulation. Every receptor here comes from a human donor in good health (CMV status not recorded). Some clones in this sample may be carry-over from other donors' samples. Each CDR3 is given with its conserved first and last residue. The D gene is left open where the match is weak.

TRBV6-2/TRBV6-3,TRBJ2-2,TRBD2,CASSYPGGRITGELFF
TRBV12-3/TRBV12-4,TRBJ1-3,TRBD1,CASRRQGGRNTIYF
TRBV7-2,TRBJ2-2,.,CASSLNDGAGSGELFF
TRBV7-6,TRBJ1-2,.,CASSSGQDGYTF
TRBV7-2,TRBJ1-3,.,CASSGTLFSGNTIYF
TRBV7-2,TRBJ2-5,.,CASSQRGETQYF
TRBV14,TRBJ2-1,.,CASSQESVYNEQFF
TRBV12-3/TRBV12-4,TRBJ2-1,.,CASPAGPYNEQFF
TRBV7-2,TRBJ2-1,.,CASSLKAGASYNEQFF
TRBV7-2,TRBJ1-4,.,CASSLRSGFGGKLFF
TRBV7-2,TRBJ1-1,.,CASSLGYGYEAFF
TRBV7-9,TRBJ1-3,.,CASSPPGISGNTIYF
TRBV12-3/TRBV12-4,TRBJ1-4,.,CASSSGADEKLFF
TRBV11-2,TRBJ2-5,.,CASSRQRWETQYF
TRBV28,TRBJ2-5,.,CASSKPRGTQYF
TRBV4-1,TRBJ2-1,.,CASSQASGGPYNEQFF
TRBV6-5,TRBJ2-1,TRBD2,CASSRGRTSSYNEQFF
TRBV7-4,TRBJ2-2,TRBD2,CASRVESQRGAYTGELFF
TRBV7-2,TRBJ2-2,.,CASSLVFRPRTGELFF